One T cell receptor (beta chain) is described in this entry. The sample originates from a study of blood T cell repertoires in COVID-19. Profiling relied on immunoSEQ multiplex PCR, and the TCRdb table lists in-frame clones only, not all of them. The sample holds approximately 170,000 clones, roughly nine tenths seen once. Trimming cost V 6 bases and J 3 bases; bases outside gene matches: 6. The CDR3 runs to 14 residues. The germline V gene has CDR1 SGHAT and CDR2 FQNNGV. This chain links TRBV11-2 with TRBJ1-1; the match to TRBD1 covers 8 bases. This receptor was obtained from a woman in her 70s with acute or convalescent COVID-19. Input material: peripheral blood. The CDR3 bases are TGTGCCAGCAGTTACCTACAGGGGGACACTGAAGCTTTCTTT. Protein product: CASSYLQGDTEAFF. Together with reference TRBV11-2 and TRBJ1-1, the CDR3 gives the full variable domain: EAGVAQSPRYKIIEKRQSVAFWCNPISGHATLYWYQQILGQGPKLLIQFQNNGVVDDSQLPKDRFSAERLKGVDSTLKIQPAKLEDSAVYLCASSYLQGDTEAFFGQGTRLTVV.